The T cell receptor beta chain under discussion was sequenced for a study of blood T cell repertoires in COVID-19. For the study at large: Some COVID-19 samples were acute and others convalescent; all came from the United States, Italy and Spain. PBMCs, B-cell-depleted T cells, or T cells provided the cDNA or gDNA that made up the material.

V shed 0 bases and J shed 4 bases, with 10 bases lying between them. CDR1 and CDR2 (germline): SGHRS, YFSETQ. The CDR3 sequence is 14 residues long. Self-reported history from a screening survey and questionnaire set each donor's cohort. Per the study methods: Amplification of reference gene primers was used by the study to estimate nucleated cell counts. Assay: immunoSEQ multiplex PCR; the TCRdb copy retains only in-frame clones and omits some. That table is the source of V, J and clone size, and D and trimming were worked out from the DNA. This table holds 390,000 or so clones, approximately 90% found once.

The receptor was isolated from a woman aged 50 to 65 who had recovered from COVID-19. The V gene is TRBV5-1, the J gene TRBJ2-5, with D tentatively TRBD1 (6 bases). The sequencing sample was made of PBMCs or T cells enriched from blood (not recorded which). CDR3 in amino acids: CASSLGGPPETQYF. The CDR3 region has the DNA TGCGCCAGCAGCTTGGGGGGGCCCCCAGAGACCCAGTACTTC.